Shown below are 29 T cell receptor beta chains from a single sample sequenced in a study of shared T cell receptors in the human thymus. The data were produced by immunoSEQ multiplex PCR, yet TCRdb's version contains in-frame clones alone and is incomplete. The sample includes hundreds of thousands of clones, roughly 94% seen only once; the top ten take approximately 0.02%. Sequencing input: thymocytes. The receptors originated from a human donor.

The rearrangement joins TRBV7-9 to TRBJ2-7; D gene unclear. This CDR3 is 14 amino acids long. CDR1 is SEHNR and CDR2 is FQNEAQ in the germline V gene (reference sequence). V was cut by 1 base and J by 2 bases, with 9 bases left in between. CDR3 DNA sequence: TGTGCCAGCAGCTTAGGAGGCGGCCCCTACGAGCAGTACTTC. It is translated as CASSLGGGPYEQYF. The variable domain in full, completed from reference TRBV7-9 and TRBJ2-7, reads DTGVSQNPRHKITKRGQNVTFRCDPISEHNRLYWYRQTLGQGPEFLTYFQNEAQLEKSRLLSDRFSAERPKGSFSTLEIQRTEQGDSAMYLCASSLGGGPYEQYFGPGTRLTVT.

The V call is TRBV29-1, the J call TRBJ2-1; D unresolved. The germline gives CDR1 SQVTM, CDR2 ANQGSEA. This CDR3 is built from 15 residues. V was cut by 1 base and J by 0 bases, with 10 bases left in between. Here the CDR3 DNA reads TGCAGCGTTGAAGGGATCCCGAGCTCCTACAATGAGCAGTTCTTC. Translating gives CSVEGIPSSYNEQFF.

V and J are TRBV10-3 and TRBJ2-7; maybe TRBD1 (6 bases). CDR1 is ENHRY, CDR2 SYGVKD, per germline. Trimming removed 10 bases from V and 3 bases from J, with 10 bases in between. The CDR3 has 11 amino acids. CDR3 DNA: TGTGCCAGCTCGGACAGCTACGAGCAGTACTTC. Protein sequence: CASSDSYEQYF.

The chain joins TRBV4-3 to TRBJ2-1; D is possibly TRBD2 (5 bases). V was pared by 4 bases and J by 4 bases, with 11 bases between. Per germline, CDR1 LGHNA and CDR2 YSLEER. The CDR3 is 14 residues long. The CDR3 region is CASSRTWEYNEQFF. CDR3 bases: TGCGCCAGCAGCCGAACCTGGGAGTACAATGAGCAGTTCTTC.

The chain employs TRBV10-3 and TRBJ1-2; D is perhaps TRBD1 (6 bases). CDR3 length equals 15 residues. Trimming removed 8 bases at V and 5 bases at J, with 21 bases between. The germline gives CDR1 ENHRY, CDR2 SYGVKD. The CDR3 nucleotides are TGTGCCATCGAAGGGGTCCAACAGGGAGCTTATGGCTACACCTTC. Protein: CAIEGVQQGAYGYTF.

The rearrangement links TRBV9 to TRBJ1-4; D possibly corresponds to TRBD1 (6 bases). Germline CDR1 is SGDLS and CDR2 is YYNGEE. The ends were cut back, 3 bases at V and 12 bases at J, with 18 bases in the middle. The CDR3 covers 14 residues. The CDR3 bases are TGTGCCAGCAGCGAGGGGGGCGTAGCGGCGGAACTGTTTTTT. Its protein is CASSEGGVAAELFF.

The chain joins TRBV15 to TRBJ2-3; TRBD2 aligns across 10 bases. The germline gives CDR1 LNHNV, CDR2 YYDKDF (reference sequence). The CDR3 is made up of 19 amino acids. V gave up 4 bases and J gave up 2 bases; unmatched junction bases: 15. In nucleotides, the CDR3 is TGTGCCACCAGCAAGCCCTTCGGGACTAGCGAAACCCTCACAGATACGCAGTATTTT. It specifies CATSKPFGTSETLTDTQYF.

The table lists this clone with a count of one. This chain joins TRBV6-5 and TRBJ1-2, with a tentative D call TRBD1 (6 bases). V dropped 6 bases and J dropped 6 bases, with 8 bases sitting between them. Germline V gene data show CDR1 as MNHEY and CDR2 as SVGAGI. The CDR3 loop spans 11 amino acids. Here the CDR3 reads CASRDSDGYTF. CDR3 coding DNA: TGTGCCAGCAGGGACAGCGATGGCTACACCTTC.

The chain is built from TRBV19 and TRBJ1-1; TRBD1 might be the D (5 bases). Germline CDR1 and CDR2: LNHDA and SQIVND (reference sequence). The V gene lost 1 base and the J gene lost 1 base, with 10 bases spanning the gap. The CDR3 is 15 amino acids. As DNA, the CDR3 is TGTGCCAGTAGTATAGGGGGGACGAGGAACACTGAAGCTTTCTTT. This encodes CASSIGGTRNTEAFF.

V gene TRBV6-5 combines with J gene TRBJ1-5, with D possibly TRBD1 on 6 matching bases. CDR1 and CDR2 (germline): MNHEY, SVGAGI. The CDR3 consists of 13 residues. Trimming shortened V by 3 bases and J by 11 bases, and 14 bases separated the two germline ends. CDR3 nucleotides: TGTGCCAGCAGTTATTCGACAGGCATGACCCAGCATTTT. Its protein is CASSYSTGMTQHF.

The V gene is TRBV19, the J gene TRBJ2-3; 7 bases are a match to TRBD2. Germline V lookup: CDR1 LNHDA, CDR2 SQIVND (reference sequence). The trim removed 4 bases at V and 6 bases at J, leaving 10 bases unmatched. The CDR3 extends over 15 amino acids. The CDR3 DNA reads as TGTGCCAGTAGTACGCGGGAGAGGAATTTGGATACGCAGTATTTT. Translated, it gives CASSTRERNLDTQYF.

The genes are TRBV7-3 and TRBJ2-2; perhaps D is TRBD1 or TRBD2 (5 bases each). The V gene's germline CDR1 is SGHTA and CDR2 FQGTGA. With 3 bases removed from V and 5 bases from J, the gap between germline ends came to 13 bases. The CDR3 extends over 15 amino acids. CDR3 protein: CASSFGTPGTGELFF. CDR3 nucleotide sequence: TGTGCCAGCAGCTTCGGGACCCCGGGGACCGGGGAGCTGTTTTTT.

The chain carries TRBV28 and TRBJ2-1; 16 nucleotides align to TRBD2. The CDR3 contains 17 residues. V lost 7 bases, J lost 9 bases, and 12 bases stayed unmatched. The germline gives CDR1 MDHEN, CDR2 SYDVKM. The CDR3 is CASTRMSGTSGRGEQFF. For the CDR3, the DNA is TGTGCCAGCACCCGAATGTCCGGGACTAGCGGGAGGGGTGAGCAGTTCTTC. Together with reference TRBV28 and TRBJ2-1, the CDR3 gives the full variable domain: DVKVTQSSRYLVKRTGEKVFLECVQDMDHENMFWYRQDPGLGLRLIYFSYDVKMKEKGDIPEGYSVSREKKERFSLILESASTNQTSMYLCASTRMSGTSGRGEQFFGPGTRLTVL.

V usage is TRBV6-4 and J usage is TRBJ1-4, with D possibly being TRBD1 (6 bases). Germline lookup yields CDR1 MRHNA and CDR2 SNTAGT. This CDR3 is 14 amino acids long. The V end lost 4 bases, the J end lost 7 bases, and 13 bases lay between the germline ends. Here the CDR3 reads CASSAKGVGEKLFF. The CDR3 DNA is TGTGCCAGCAGTGCGAAGGGGGTGGGTGAAAAACTGTTTTTT.

The rearrangement joins TRBV7-2 to TRBJ2-1; D might be TRBD1 (5 bases). V was pared by 3 bases and J by 14 bases, with 11 bases between. CDR3 length: 11 amino acids. Per germline, CDR1 SGHTA and CDR2 FQGNSA. The CDR3 sequence is CASSFGQGKFF. The CDR3 DNA follows: TGTGCCAGCAGCTTTGGGCAGGGTAAGTTCTTC.

The chain recombines TRBV28 with TRBJ1-4; 9 positions match TRBD1. Germline lookup yields CDR1 MDHEN and CDR2 SYDVKM. The CDR3 consists of 13 residues. V trimming: 3 bases; J trimming: 10 bases; junction bases outside the gene matches: 3. CDR3 nucleotide sequence: TGTGCCAGCAGTTTTAAGGACAGGGGAAAACTGTTTTTT. Translating gives CASSFKDRGKLFF.

The chain combines TRBV27 with TRBJ2-3, with 10 bases aligning to TRBD1. Per germline, CDR1 MNHEY and CDR2 SMNVEV (reference sequence). The CDR3 loop spans 15 amino acids. V lost 5 bases and J lost 4; bases outside the gene matches: 6. CDR3 coding DNA: TGTGCCAGCAGTCTGGGGACAGGGGAGGCAGATACGCAGTATTTT. Encoded protein: CASSLGTGEADTQYF.

The chain joins TRBV29-1 to TRBJ2-5; D remains ambiguous. CDR3 size: 13 residues. CDR1 and CDR2 from the germline V gene are SQVTM and ANQGSEA. V lost 1 base and J lost 2, with 8 bases in between. CDR3 region: CSVEGRQQETQYF. CDR3 DNA: TGCAGCGTTGAAGGGCGGCAGCAAGAGACCCAGTACTTC.

The V gene is TRBV6-1, the J gene TRBJ2-1, with D possibly being TRBD2 (6 bases). Trimming took 0 bases from V and 4 from J, leaving 7 bases between them. The germline CDR1 and CDR2 sequences are MNHNS and SASEGT. There are 14 residues in the CDR3. CDR3 loop: CASSEAEGYNEQFF. CDR3 in DNA: TGTGCCAGCAGTGAAGCGGAGGGGTACAATGAGCAGTTCTTC.

The chain combines TRBV27 with TRBJ2-3; 11 bases are shared with TRBD2. Germline assignment: CDR1 MNHEY and CDR2 SMNVEV (reference sequence). The V segment lost 5 bases and the J segment 8 bases; nucleotides outside the gene matches: 15. This CDR3 comprises 17 residues. In nucleotides, the CDR3 is TGTGCCAGCAGTATCCGTACTAGCGGGAGCTGGCGGGGTACGCAGTATTTT. It specifies CASSIRTSGSWRGTQYF.

V gene TRBV11-3 combines with J gene TRBJ2-1, with 11 bases aligning to TRBD2. The V gene end was trimmed by 4 bases and the J gene end by 3 bases; junction bases not matched to a gene: 2. Germline loops: CDR1 SGHNT, CDR2 YENEEA. The CDR3 covers 15 residues. In nucleotides, the CDR3 is TGTGCCAGCAGCTCGGGACTAGCGGACTACAATGAGCAGTTCTTC. Translated: CASSSGLADYNEQFF.

The CDR3 sequence is CASSLDQQGLGETQYF. CDR3 sequence (DNA): TGTGCCAGCAGCTTAGATCAACAGGGATTGGGAGAGACCCAGTACTTC. This chain uses TRBV7-9 with TRBJ2-5; the D gene is possibly TRBD1 (6 bases). Germline CDR1 and CDR2: SEHNR and FQNEAQ (reference sequence). The CDR3 is made up of 16 amino acids. V lost 1 base and J lost 4, with 16 bases in between.

The J gene is TRBJ2-2, the V gene TRBV11-2, with a possible D match to TRBD1 (6 bases). The CDR3 contains 14 residues. Trimming cost V 6 bases and J 2 bases, with 10 bases left between them. Germline CDR1 reads SGHAT; CDR2 reads FQNNGV. Written as DNA, the CDR3 is TGTGCCAGCAGGCAGACAGGAAACACCGGGGAGCTGTTTTTT. As protein: CASRQTGNTGELFF.

This clone was counted a single time. The chain uses TRBV27 and TRBJ2-2; D not certain. The V end lost 5 bases, the J end lost 1 base, and 8 bases lay between the germline ends. Germline V gene sequence: CDR1 MNHEY, CDR2 SMNVEV (reference sequence). CDR3 length: 14 residues. In nucleotides, the CDR3 is TGTGCCAGCAGTCCTCACATGAACACCGGGGAGCTGTTTTTT. It translates to CASSPHMNTGELFF.

In this sample, this clone turned up once. The chain uses TRBV4-1 and TRBJ1-1; D possibly corresponds to TRBD1 (6 bases). Germline lookup yields CDR1 MGHRA and CDR2 YSYEKL. This CDR3 comprises 16 residues. V lost 1 base to trimming and J lost 4 bases, with 16 bases between them. This CDR3 is CASSQVGHQPPTEAFF. The CDR3 bases are TGCGCCAGCAGCCAAGTGGGACACCAACCCCCCACTGAAGCTTTCTTT.

V gene TRBV20-1 combines with J gene TRBJ1-4; no clear D. Germline CDR1 and CDR2: DFQATT and SNEGSKA (reference sequence). The CDR3 is made up of 11 amino acids. In nucleotides, the CDR3 is TGCCGCGCTGCAACTAATGAAAAACTGTTTTTT. Translating gives CRAATNEKLFF.

The genes are TRBV27 and TRBJ2-7; 9 nucleotides agree with TRBD2. V dropped 4 bases and J dropped 3; count of bases not matched to a gene: 7. The length of the CDR3 is 15 residues. Germline V gives CDR1 MNHEY, CDR2 SMNVEV (reference sequence). CDR3 amino acids: CASSSVAGEGYEQYF. Here the CDR3 DNA reads TGTGCCAGCAGTTCCGTAGCGGGGGAAGGCTACGAGCAGTACTTC.

The chain combines TRBV10-3 with TRBJ2-7, with 7 bases matching TRBD1. Per germline, CDR1 ENHRY and CDR2 SYGVKD. The junction had 13 bases not matched to a gene; V was cut back by 10 bases and J by 4 bases. The CDR3 runs to 14 residues. In DNA, the CDR3 is TGTGCCACTCTGTATGACAGGGTAGGGTACGAGCAGTACTTC. Its protein product is CATLYDRVGYEQYF.

This chain connects TRBV6-4 to TRBJ2-1, with 8 bases aligning to TRBD2. The CDR3 has 17 residues. Trimming took 2 bases from V and 5 from J; bases not matched to a gene: 11. CDR1 is MRHNA, CDR2 SNTAGT, per germline. The CDR3 nucleotides are TGTGCCAGCAGTGACCGGGAGCACGGGAGGGCCCACAATGAGCAGTTCTTC. Its protein product is CASSDREHGRAHNEQFF.